This T cell receptor (beta chain) was found in a study of T cell responses to AZD1222 COVID-19 vaccine (dated by TCRdb to about 2021). A note on the overall study: A total of 233 trial participants underwent TCR sequencing, of whom 207 received two doses of AZD1222 and approximately 25 received two doses of the MenACWY control vaccine. Enrollment into the trials was organized by age into subgroups of 18-55, 56-69 and 70-plus years, and those subgroups contained 148, 28 and 57 TCR-sequenced participants, respectively. On the study overall, not on this receptor specifically: Participants were mostly white British and included more females than males, and it was suggested by the authors that clonal diversity may have been underestimated. No day 14 peak-response samples were available, so repertoires were characterized only after the peak T cell response. The 56-69-year group was small, and its depth increase did not reach significance, likely because of low power. Epitopes outside the regions mutated in the B.1.351 and B.1.1.7 variants were reportedly recognized by nearly half of the unique spike-specific TCRs. A significant rise in spike-specific TCR breadth and depth was observed after two AZD1222 doses relative to day 0 and relative to MenACWY recipients. CD4 TCRs associated with the vaccine covered the entire spike protein, and the dominant responses were in regions 160-218 and 743-854. Conclusions about previously exposed vaccinees are limited, since just a handful of AZD1222 recipients were seropositive for SARS-CoV-2 at baseline.

Inclusive of the bounding cysteine and phenylalanine, the CDR3 is 15 residues long. Kept here is only the CDR3 DNA, which spans 45 bases and is read in frame from base 1. The germline V gene supplies CDR1 MGHDK and CDR2 SYGVNS. Relative to germline, V is missing 4 bases and J is missing 4 bases, with 0 bases of the junction outside any gene match. This clone appeared once. What this receptor recognizes is not known. The record has no base qualities; no much larger clone is one base away. The time point label here, explained by the study, means: about 28 days (+/-7) after the second vaccine dose. AZD1222 recipients whose second dose came at about 4 weeks and those whose second dose came at about 12 weeks were combined into one group, since spike-specific TCR depth and breadth did not differ between the two schedules. Vaccinee samples came from UK trials COV001 and COV002, including a single-blind randomized controlled phase 2/3 trial of AZD1222 (ChAdOx1 nCoV-19) in healthy adults. For TCRbeta chain sequencing, PBMC samples were collected from trial participants at day 0 and at day 28 after the second dose.

The CDR3 regions of human TCRbeta chains were analyzed by immunosequencing. Turning to the authors' computational methods: Repertoire TCRs were checked for matches against a reference library of SARS-CoV-2-specific TCRs that had been generated using the MIRA antigen-specificity platform. Breadth meant the fraction of unique TCRs that were SARS-CoV-2-associated, whereas depth meant the fraction of total T cells that were SARS-CoV-2-associated. Using the MIRA data, each spike-specific TCR was assigned both to the spike region to which the TCR was reactive and to a CD4 or CD8 class. Log10-transformed breadth and depth values were compared by one-way ANOVA with Sidak's multiple comparisons tests. Held by TCRdb, this immuneACCESS table contains in-frame sequences only and omits some clones. Under half of the omission traces to an unresolved V gene where checked; the cause of the rest is unknown. The DNA gave D and trimming, while V, J and clone size come from that table. Across this sample there are more than 75,000 clones, with less than 95% seen only once. Of the sample, 5.4% falls within the top ten clones.

The sample was peripheral blood, taken 28 days after the second AZD1222 dose. This TCR came from an adult who received the AZD1222 COVID-19 vaccine. Here the chain combines TRBV25-1 and TRBJ2-3; 15 bases in the junction line up with TRBD2. This receptor carries the CDR3 CASSGTSGGADTQYF. The DNA sequence is given as TGTGCCAGCAGTGGGACTAGCGGGGGGGCAGATACGCAGTATTTT.